One and the same sample provided the 17 T cell receptor beta chains below, sequenced in a study of blood T cell repertoires in COVID-19. Assay: immunoSEQ multiplex PCR; the TCRdb copy retains only in-frame clones and omits some. The sample lists under 300,000 clones, around nine tenths seen once, with 1.5% to 2% in the top ten. What was sequenced was PBMCs or T cells enriched from blood (not recorded which). These receptors all come from a woman younger than 35 who had recovered from COVID-19.

The rearrangement links TRBV18 to TRBJ2-7, with 10 bases identical to TRBD2. Germline-derived CDR1 and CDR2 are KGHSH and LQKENI. The trim removed 3 bases at V and 5 bases at J, leaving 10 bases unmatched. The CDR3 contains 16 residues. The CDR3 spells CASSPQGLASGNEQYF. The CDR3 bases are TGTGCCAGCTCACCCCAGGGACTAGCGTCGGGCAACGAGCAGTACTTC.

The V gene is TRBV7-8, the J gene TRBJ1-1, with a weak D call TRBD1 (5 bases). Germline lookup yields CDR1 SGHVS and CDR2 FQNEAQ. This CDR3 contains 18 residues. V lost 1 base, J lost 6 bases, and 24 bases lay in between. CDR3 sequence: CASSLDLPGPPMGSEAFF. CDR3 sequence (DNA): TGTGCCAGCAGCTTAGACCTTCCAGGGCCTCCTATGGGGTCTGAAGCTTTCTTT.

The chain joins TRBV5-6 to TRBJ2-7; the match to TRBD2 covers 11 bases. Germline trimming cut 0 bases from V and 4 bases from J; bases unmatched to any gene: 6. Per germline, CDR1 SGHDT and CDR2 YYEEEE. CDR3 length: 16 amino acids. The CDR3 here is CASSLVSGRAFYEQYF. CDR3 nucleotide sequence: TGTGCCAGCAGCTTGGTTAGCGGGAGGGCCTTTTACGAGCAGTACTTC.

This chain joins TRBV2 and TRBJ2-7; D remains unclear. V gave up 6 bases and J gave up 0 bases, with 15 bases separating them. Germline V gene data show CDR1 as SNHLY and CDR2 as FYNNEI. This CDR3 spans 15 amino acids. CDR3 sequence: CASSQTFYLSYEQYF. CDR3 nucleotide sequence: TGTGCCAGCAGCCAAACTTTTTACCTCTCCTACGAGCAGTACTTC.

The rearrangement links TRBV7-3 to TRBJ2-3; perhaps TRBD2 as D (5 bases). The germline V gene has CDR1 SGHTA and CDR2 FQGTGA. The CDR3 totals 15 residues. The ends were cut back, 5 bases at V and 6 bases at J, with 18 bases in the middle. This chain's CDR3 is CASSPAGLSSDTQYF. The CDR3 DNA sequence: TGTGCCAGCAGCCCCGCCGGACTGTCCAGTGATACGCAGTATTTT.

This chain connects TRBV27 to TRBJ2-7; D might be TRBD1 (6 bases). The CDR3 contains 15 residues. Germline V gives CDR1 MNHEY, CDR2 SMNVEV (reference sequence). Trimming shortened V by 0 bases and J by 3 bases, and 12 bases separated the two germline ends. The CDR3 reads CASSLSGQLGYEQYF. DNA for the CDR3: TGTGCCAGCAGTTTATCAGGACAGTTGGGCTACGAGCAGTACTTC.

The chain couples TRBV7-9 to TRBJ2-7; perhaps TRBD2 as D (5 bases). Trimming removed 4 bases at V and 4 bases at J, with 14 bases between. The CDR3 contains 14 residues. Germline V lookup: CDR1 SEHNR, CDR2 FQNEAQ (reference sequence). The CDR3 nucleotides read TGTGCCAGCAGCTCATCCCTGCGGGTTTACGAGCAGTACTTC. Residues: CASSSSLRVYEQYF.

V usage is TRBV5-8 and J usage is TRBJ2-2, with 12 bases fitting TRBD2. CDR3 length: 19 amino acids. CDR1 and CDR2 from the germline V gene are SGHTS and YDEGEE. V gave up 0 bases and J gave up 5 bases; unmatched junction bases: 11. The CDR3 region is CASSLDRTSGTTRTGELFF. The CDR3 nucleotides are TGTGCCAGCAGCTTGGATAGGACTAGCGGGACCACGAGGACCGGGGAGCTGTTTTTT. Full variable domain (outside the CDR3, taken from reference TRBV5-8 and TRBJ2-2): EAGVTQSPTHLIKTRGQQATLRCSPISGHTSVYWYQQALGLGLQFLLWYDEGEERNRGNFPPRFSGRQFPNYSSELNVNALELEDSALYLCASSLDRTSGTTRTGELFFGEGSRLTVL.

The chain combines TRBV20-1 with TRBJ1-2; D is uncertain. The CDR3 contains 13 residues. The V gene lost 3 bases and the J gene lost 7 bases, with 15 bases spanning the gap. The germline gives CDR1 DFQATT, CDR2 SNEGSKA (reference sequence). The CDR3 loop is CSASDRGGSGYTF. The CDR3, as DNA: TGCAGTGCTAGTGACCGCGGCGGGAGTGGCTACACCTTC.

The chain is built from TRBV11-3 and TRBJ1-1; 7 nucleotides match TRBD1. The CDR3 is 15 amino acids. V lost 6 bases, J lost 1 base, and 8 bases stayed unmatched. Germline loops: CDR1 SGHNT, CDR2 YENEEA. The CDR3 DNA sequence: TGTGCCAGCAGTTCGAACAGGGGCAGGAACACTGAAGCTTTCTTT. Its protein product is CASSSNRGRNTEAFF.

This clone has just a few counts. The gene calls are TRBV14 and TRBJ1-1; D uncertain. From germline, CDR1 is SGHDN and CDR2 FVKESK. Trimming left V 1 base short and J 4 bases short, with 10 bases between. The CDR3 runs 14 residues. DNA for the CDR3: TGTGCCAGCAGCCAAGCGCTCTCGGGCACTGAAGCTTTCTTT. It specifies CASSQALSGTEAFF.

J is TRBJ2-7 and V is TRBV4-2; 8 bases fit TRBD2. The germline gives CDR1 LGHNA, CDR2 YNFKEQ. With 3 bases clipped from V and 2 bases from J, the junction kept 0 bases outside the gene matches. This CDR3 has 13 residues. The CDR3 region has the DNA TGTGCCAGCAGCCAGGGACTAGCCTACGAGCAGTACTTC. This gives the protein CASSQGLAYEQYF.

J is TRBJ1-2 and V is TRBV19; D remains ambiguous. Looked up from germline, CDR1 is LNHDA and CDR2 is SQIVND (reference sequence). The CDR3 runs to 14 residues. Trimming removed 5 bases at V and 4 bases at J, with 14 bases between. The CDR3 region is CASSPGFSGYGYTF. DNA of the CDR3: TGTGCCAGTAGTCCGGGATTTTCGGGCTATGGCTACACCTTC.

The V and J genes are TRBV6-5 and TRBJ2-7, with TRBD1 identical over 7 bases. Looked up from germline, CDR1 is MNHEY and CDR2 is SVGAGI. J gave up 7 bases and V 6 bases, and 15 bases lay outside the gene matches. The CDR3 consists of 15 residues. The CDR3 DNA is TGTGCCAGCAGCCGTTCGGACAGGTATCTCGGTGAGCAGTACTTC. It specifies CASSRSDRYLGEQYF.

V is TRBV18 and J is TRBJ1-2, with TRBD1 matching over 9 bases. CDR3 length equals 16 residues. Per the germline V gene, CDR1 is KGHSH and CDR2 is LQKENI. J lost 8 bases, V lost 3 bases, and 13 bases had no gene match. As DNA, the CDR3 is TGTGCCAGCTCACCGGGGACAGGGAAGGTTGCCACCGGCTACACCTTC. Its protein product is CASSPGTGKVATGYTF.

This chain joins TRBV10-3 and TRBJ1-2; 8 bases line up with TRBD1. Germline values: CDR1 ENHRY, CDR2 SYGVKD. With V trimmed by 6 bases and J by 6 bases, 6 bases remained unmatched. This CDR3 comprises 13 residues. The CDR3 coding sequence is TGTGCCATCAGGACAGGGGCAGAGCATGGCTACACCTTC. Translated: CAIRTGAEHGYTF.

This chain connects TRBV7-9 to TRBJ2-1, with D possibly matching TRBD2 (5 bases). V gave up 1 base and J gave up 15 bases, with 13 bases separating them. This CDR3 spans 12 amino acids. Germline V lookup: CDR1 SEHNR, CDR2 FQNEAQ (reference sequence). CDR3 sequence (DNA): TGTGCCAGCAGCTTAGATGGCCGTGAGGGGTTCTTC. This encodes CASSLDGREGFF.